A single TCR beta chain is shown here with its context. Sequencing was performed with immunoSEQ multiplex PCR; in TCRdb, only in-frame clones are kept and a portion is missing. Of around 190,000 clones listed, 86% are singletons. The data belong to a study of blood T cell repertoires in COVID-19. Whole-study context: Sample material is recorded as cDNA or gDNA derived from T cells, B-cell-depleted T cells, or PBMCs.

Material: peripheral blood. The receptor's source is an older man with active or convalescent COVID-19.

The CDR3 DNA sequence: TGCGCCAGCAGCCCGCAGGGATCCACCGGGGAGCTGTTTTTT. This codes for CASSPQGSTGELFF. The rearrangement uses TRBV4-1 and TRBJ2-2; D might be TRBD1 (5 bases). Germline V gives CDR1 MGHRA, CDR2 YSYEKL. Trimming removed 4 bases from V and 4 bases from J, with 10 bases in between. The CDR3 loop spans 14 amino acids.